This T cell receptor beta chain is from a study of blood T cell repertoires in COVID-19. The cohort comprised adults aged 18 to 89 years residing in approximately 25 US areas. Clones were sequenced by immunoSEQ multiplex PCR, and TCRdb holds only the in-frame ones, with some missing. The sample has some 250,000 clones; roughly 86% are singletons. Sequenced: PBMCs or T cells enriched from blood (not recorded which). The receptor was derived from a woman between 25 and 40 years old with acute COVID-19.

CDR3 DNA sequence: TGTGCCAGCAGTCGTACCGGACAGGGGGCGGCTGAGACCCAGTACTTC. It is translated as CASSRTGQGAAETQYF. V usage is TRBV2 and J usage is TRBJ2-5, with 11 bases aligning to TRBD1. CDR1 and CDR2 from the germline V gene are SNHLY and FYNNEI. V was pared by 5 bases and J by 5 bases, with 10 bases of the junction left unmatched. This CDR3 contains 16 residues.